Listed here are 30 T cell receptor beta chains from one sample, sequenced in a study of T-cell memory formation after mild COVID-19. MiXCR, run by TCRdb on the 5' RACE reads, gives a single entry per CDR3 protein. The sample consists of approximately 150,000 distinct CDR3 sequences, 6% to 6.5% of them appearing once. Material for sequencing was PBMCs or a T cell subset sorted from them (not recorded which). The receptors derive from an adult woman who had mild COVID-19 (a few samples of this study predate the infection). Cell type and time point are not known.

This clonotype was counted ten times or more. The V gene is TRBV7-9, the J gene TRBJ1-1; 11 nucleotides align to TRBD1. The V gene end was trimmed by 3 bases and the J gene end by 4 bases; junction bases not matched to a gene: 1. CDR3 length: 14 amino acids. Germline assignment: CDR1 SEHNR and CDR2 FQNEAQ (reference sequence). CDR3 sequence reads: CASSFGTGGTEAFF. The CDR3 DNA sequence: TGTGCCAGCAGCTTCGGGACAGGGGGCACTGAAGCTTTCTTT.

This clonotype has a count of ten or more. The chain recombines TRBV20-1 with TRBJ2-1, with a tentative D call TRBD2 (6 bases). The germline V gene encodes CDR1 DFQATT and CDR2 SNEGSKA (reference sequence). The ends were cut back, 3 bases at V and 0 bases at J, with 18 bases in the middle. This CDR3 comprises 17 residues. CDR3 loop: CSARGRGSLSSYNEQFF. The CDR3 DNA reads TGCAGTGCTAGGGGCCGGGGGTCCCTTAGCTCCTACAATGAGCAGTTCTTC.

This clonotype was seen a handful of times. The CDR3 here is CSARPDRVEAFF. CDR3 nucleotides: TGCAGTGCTAGACCTGACAGGGTTGAAGCTTTCTTT. The chain combines TRBV20-1 with TRBJ1-1; 7 nucleotides agree with TRBD1. Looked up from germline, CDR1 is DFQATT and CDR2 is SNEGSKA (reference sequence). The CDR3 runs to 12 residues. The trim removed 2 bases at V and 7 bases at J, leaving 4 bases unmatched.

V usage is TRBV4-2 and J usage is TRBJ2-7, with 8 bases fitting TRBD2. Trimming removed 0 bases from V and 7 bases from J; junction bases left unmatched: 11. The CDR3 runs to 16 residues. The germline V gene has CDR1 LGHNA and CDR2 YNFKEQ. The CDR3 protein is CASSQDTREGRREQYF. DNA of the CDR3: TGTGCCAGCAGCCAAGATACCCGGGAGGGCCGCCGGGAGCAGTACTTC.

This clonotype came up a few times. J is TRBJ2-7 and V is TRBV3-1, with 12 positions matching TRBD2. CDR3 size: 15 residues. V shed 4 bases, J shed 3 bases, and the junction held 4 bases outside the gene matches. The germline V gene has CDR1 LGHDT and CDR2 YNNKEL (reference sequence). The DNA for the CDR3 is TGTGCCAGCAGCCGTGGACTAGCGGGGAACTACGAGCAGTACTTC. Amino acids: CASSRGLAGNYEQYF.

This clonotype was observed at least ten times. CDR3 bases: TGCAGCGCGGGGGACAGAGTCGACGAGCAGTACTTC. Protein: CSAGDRVDEQYF. This chain joins TRBV29-1 and TRBJ2-7; a possible D gene is TRBD1 (7 bases). This CDR3 region has 12 residues. V gave up 7 bases and J gave up 5 bases, with 15 bases separating them. The V gene's germline CDR1 is SQVTM and CDR2 ANQGSEA.

CDR3 in DNA: TGCGCCAGCAGCATCGACGTGGGGGGGCGGGATACGCAGTATTTT. This sequence encodes CASSIDVGGRDTQYF. This sequence joins TRBV5-1 and TRBJ2-3; D possibly corresponds to TRBD2 (7 bases). The CDR3 extends over 15 amino acids. The V and J ends lost 4 bases and 6 bases respectively, with 18 bases between them. Germline CDR1 SGHRS, CDR2 YFSETQ. Together with reference TRBV5-1 and TRBJ2-3, the CDR3 gives the full variable domain: KAGVTQTPRYLIKTRGQQVTLSCSPISGHRSVSWYQQTPGQGLQFLFEYFSETQRNKGNFPGRFSGRQFSNSRSEMNVSTLELGDSALYLCASSIDVGGRDTQYFGPGTRLTVL.

V is TRBV5-1 and J is TRBJ2-2; tentatively, D is TRBD2 (6 bases). CDR3 length: 13 amino acids. With 5 bases removed from V and 6 bases from J, the gap between germline ends came to 11 bases. Germline V gene data show CDR1 as SGHRS and CDR2 as YFSETQ. CDR3 sequence (DNA): TGCGCCAGCAGGGAAGCGGGCTCCGGGGAGCTGTTTTTT. As protein: CASREAGSGELFF.

This clonotype was found many times. V and J are TRBV12-3 or TRBV12-4 and TRBJ2-1; 13 positions match TRBD2. Trimming cost V 5 bases and J 8 bases; bases outside gene matches: 6. This CDR3 region has 15 residues. The CDR3 here is CASSDRLAGGHEQFF. CDR3 DNA sequence: TGTGCCAGCAGTGATCGACTAGCGGGAGGCCATGAGCAGTTCTTC.

This clonotype was found many times. This chain connects TRBV4-1 to TRBJ1-2, with D perhaps matching TRBD1 (6 bases). The CDR3 is made up of 18 amino acids. V was trimmed by 2 bases and J by 6 bases, leaving 25 bases between them. From germline, CDR1 is MGHRA and CDR2 YSYEKL. The CDR3 loop is CASSQIPALTGRRDGYTF. In DNA form, the CDR3 reads TGCGCCAGCAGCCAAATACCAGCTCTGACAGGCCGCCGTGATGGCTACACCTTC.

The J gene is TRBJ1-1, the V gene TRBV18; 9 positions match TRBD1. V was pared by 5 bases and J by 4 bases, with 8 bases of the junction left unmatched. The germline CDR1 and CDR2 sequences are KGHSH and LQKENI. The CDR3 length is 15 residues. CDR3 residues: CASSTGTGMGTEAFF. The CDR3 bases are TGTGCCAGCTCAACCGGGACAGGGATGGGCACTGAAGCTTTCTTT.

The table lists this clonotype with a few counts. The V gene is TRBV12-3 or TRBV12-4, the J gene TRBJ2-3, with 9 bases fitting TRBD1. This CDR3 is 14 amino acids long. V trimming: 5 bases; J trimming: 4 bases; junction bases outside the gene matches: 4. CDR3 nucleotides: TGTGCCAGCAGTCGGGACAGGGCAGCAGATACGCAGTATTTT. Protein: CASSRDRAADTQYF.

Only a few counts were recorded for this clonotype. The genes are TRBV18 and TRBJ2-1, with D perhaps TRBD2 (6 bases). Germline lookup yields CDR1 KGHSH and CDR2 LQKENI. The CDR3 runs to 14 residues. V dropped 0 bases and J dropped 8 bases, with 11 bases sitting between them. For the CDR3, the DNA is TGTGCCAGCTCACCACCCGATAGGGAGGATGAGCAGTTCTTC. Its protein product is CASSPPDREDEQFF.

The table lists this clonotype with many counts. The junction differs from germline at one of its ends, possibly a read error. V is TRBV7-2 and J is TRBJ2-5; D is possibly TRBD2 (5 bases). The CDR3 sequence is 10 residues long. Germline V gives CDR1 SGHTA, CDR2 FQGNSA. In DNA, the CDR3 is TGTGCCACCTCCGGGGAGATCCAGTACTTC. Translating gives CATSGEIQYF.

This clonotype was observed a few times. J is TRBJ2-1 and V is TRBV5-1; unclear D gene. V was cut by 4 bases and J by 8 bases, with 16 bases left in between. Looked up from germline, CDR1 is SGHRS and CDR2 is YFSETQ. The CDR3 consists of 14 residues. In DNA, the CDR3 is TGCGCCAGCAGCGACCACTCGGCAGTGGATGAGCAGTTCTTC. Translated: CASSDHSAVDEQFF.

Ten or more counts support this clonotype. The rearrangement links TRBV6-5 to TRBJ1-6; D not resolved. CDR1 is MNHEY, CDR2 SVGAGI, per germline. V dropped 2 bases and J dropped 7 bases, with 12 bases sitting between them. This CDR3 is built from 15 residues. The chain's CDR3 is CASSYEAGKNSPLHF. CDR3 in DNA: TGTGCCAGCAGTTACGAGGCGGGGAAAAATTCACCCCTCCACTTT.

This clonotype was found many times. The rearrangement links TRBV6-2 or TRBV6-3 to TRBJ2-1; 9 nucleotides match TRBD1. The V gene end was trimmed by 5 bases and the J gene end by 6 bases; junction bases not matched to a gene: 5. Germline CDR1 reads MNHEY; CDR2 reads SVGEGT. This CDR3 is 14 amino acids long. CDR3 sequence reads: CASSGTGRSNEQFF. CDR3 nucleotide sequence: TGTGCCAGCAGTGGGACAGGGAGAAGCAATGAGCAGTTCTTC.

This clonotype was seen more than once but under ten times. This rearrangement joins TRBV5-1 to TRBJ2-3; D gene uncertain. Per the germline V gene, CDR1 is SGHRS and CDR2 is YFSETQ. Trimming removed 4 bases at V and 0 bases at J, with 15 bases between. This CDR3 has 16 residues. The CDR3 DNA follows: TGCGCCAGCAGCCGAAATCTTGAGCGAAGCACAGATACGCAGTATTTT. Its protein is CASSRNLERSTDTQYF.

This clonotype appeared many times. The chain employs TRBV5-1 and TRBJ1-1; tentative D call: TRBD1 (5 bases). The germline V gene encodes CDR1 SGHRS and CDR2 YFSETQ. There are 15 residues in the CDR3. V shed 0 bases and J shed 3 bases, with 12 bases lying between them. In DNA, the CDR3 is TGCGCCAGCAGCTTGGGCGTCAGGGTTGACACTGAAGCTTTCTTT. It yields the protein CASSLGVRVDTEAFF.

The gene calls are TRBV5-1 and TRBJ1-2; a possible D gene is TRBD1 (5 bases). Trimming removed 5 bases from V and 6 bases from J, with 20 bases in between. The germline V gene has CDR1 SGHRS and CDR2 YFSETQ. The CDR3 loop spans 15 amino acids. The CDR3 region is CASSPERLRTNGYTF. The CDR3 DNA sequence: TGCGCCAGCAGTCCGGAACGGCTGAGGACAAATGGCTACACCTTC.

V gene TRBV18 combines with J gene TRBJ2-2; D remains unclear. The V and J ends lost 3 bases and 2 bases respectively, with 13 bases between them. This CDR3 is 16 amino acids long. Germline CDR1 is KGHSH and CDR2 is LQKENI. This CDR3 reads CASSPPIGGNTGELFF. In DNA, the CDR3 is TGTGCCAGCTCACCCCCAATAGGCGGAAACACCGGGGAGCTGTTTTTT.

This clonotype came up many times. The chain couples TRBV18 to TRBJ1-5, with a weak D call TRBD1 (5 bases). The CDR3 is made up of 14 amino acids. Germline CDR1 and CDR2: KGHSH and LQKENI. V was cut by 6 bases and J by 5 bases, with 14 bases left in between. The CDR3 DNA reads TGTGCCAGCTCTTTGACCAGGGAGGATCAGCCCCAGCATTTT. Amino acids: CASSLTREDQPQHF.

This clonotype was detected only a few times. The V call is TRBV10-3, the J call TRBJ2-7, with a weak D call TRBD2 (5 bases). Between the trimmed V and J ends, which lost 3 bases and 3 bases, there was a span of 6 bases. Germline V lookup: CDR1 ENHRY, CDR2 SYGVKD. The CDR3 is 12 amino acids. In DNA, the CDR3 is TGTGCCATCAGTGAAGAGGGCTACGAGCAGTACTTC. It codes for CAISEEGYEQYF.

This chain joins TRBV18 and TRBJ2-7, with D possibly matching TRBD2 (5 bases). The CDR3 spans 12 residues. V lost 6 bases to trimming and J lost 5 bases, with 11 bases between them. The germline V gene has CDR1 KGHSH and CDR2 LQKENI. The CDR3 nucleotides are TGTGCCAGCTCCACCACGGAGGACGAGCAGTACTTC. Translating gives CASSTTEDEQYF. Drawing the rest from reference TRBV18 and TRBJ2-7, the complete variable domain is NAGVMQNPRHLVRRRGQEARLRCSPMKGHSHVYWYRQLPEEGLKFMVYLQKENIIDESGMPKERFSAEFPKEGPSILRIQQVVRGDSAAYFCASSTTEDEQYFGPGTRLTVT.

V is TRBV25-1 and J is TRBJ2-7; D may correspond to TRBD1 or TRBD2 (5 bases each). The germline V gene has CDR1 MGHDK and CDR2 SYGVNS. V lost 8 bases, J lost 2 bases, and 13 bases lay in between. The CDR3 extends over 13 amino acids. CDR3 amino acids: CASALPGPYEQYF. The CDR3 DNA reads as TGTGCCAGCGCACTTCCGGGGCCCTACGAGCAGTACTTC.

This clonotype was recorded at least ten times. This chain connects TRBV12-3 or TRBV12-4 to TRBJ2-5; D may be TRBD1 or TRBD2 (5 bases each). The CDR3 loop spans 15 amino acids. V lost 4 bases and J lost 5, with 17 bases in between. The CDR3 reads CASSSGTPGVETQYF. In nucleotides, the CDR3 is TGTGCCAGCAGTTCCGGGACCCCGGGCGTGGAGACCCAGTACTTC.

This clonotype occurred many times. The CDR3 loop reads CASSVIGQGHHEQYF. CDR3 in DNA: TGTGCCAGCAGTGTGATAGGACAGGGGCATCACGAGCAGTACTTC. The chain uses TRBV6-1 and TRBJ2-7, with 9 bases identical to TRBD1. Germline V gene sequence: CDR1 MNHNS, CDR2 SASEGT. The CDR3 spans 15 residues. V lost 4 bases and J lost 5; bases outside the gene matches: 9.

This clonotype was recorded many times. The chain combines TRBV7-2 with TRBJ1-6; D is undetermined. The CDR3 is 12 residues long. Per the germline V gene, CDR1 is SGHTA and CDR2 is FQGNSA. Trimming shortened V by 1 base and J by 11 bases, and 6 bases separated the two germline ends. The CDR3 sequence is CASSLEVAPLHF. The CDR3 DNA reads as TGTGCCAGCAGCTTAGAGGTCGCACCCCTCCACTTT.

This clonotype was found many times. This sequence joins TRBV5-5 and TRBJ2-5; perhaps D is TRBD1 or TRBD2 (5 bases each). The germline V and J ends were trimmed by 5 bases and 5 bases, with 13 bases remaining between them. CDR1 and CDR2 (germline): SGHKS, YYEKEE (reference sequence). CDR3 length equals 13 residues. This CDR3 is CASRPGTTETQYF. CDR3 DNA: TGTGCCAGCAGACCCGGGACGACGGAGACCCAGTACTTC.

This chain connects TRBV27 to TRBJ2-7, with TRBD1 as a possible D gene (5 bases). Germline assignment: CDR1 MNHEY and CDR2 SMNVEV (reference sequence). The V end lost 8 bases, the J end lost 7 bases, and 24 bases lay between the germline ends. CDR3 length: 15 amino acids. CDR3 nucleotides: TGTGCCAGCGCAGACAGAGCGCGAATTTATGGGGAGCAGTACTTC. Translated: CASADRARIYGEQYF.